Reported below is one T cell receptor beta chain. The germline CDR1 and CDR2 sequences are KGHSH and LQKENI. The CDR3 spans 15 residues. Trimming removed 3 bases from V and 0 bases from J, with 9 bases in between. These data originate in a study of T-cell reconstitution after alpha-beta-depleted transplantation in children. A TCRbeta library incorporating unique molecular identifiers was prepared. TCRdb fed the PCR reads into MiXCR, producing one record per CDR3 protein. The sample holds a few hundred thousand distinct CDR3 sequences, 15% to 20% seen once. The TCR sequence derives from a human donor who donated a stem cell graft to a child with acute lymphoblastic leukemia. The starting material was PBMCs from the stem cell graft donor, obtained from the stem cell graft. V is TRBV18 and J is TRBJ2-4, with D unresolved. CDR3 in amino acids: CASSPENIAKNIQYF. The CDR3 region has the DNA TGTGCCAGCTCACCGGAGAACATAGCCAAAAACATTCAGTACTTC.